This is a list of T cell receptor beta chains from one sample in a study of T cell repertoires in cytomegalovirus infection. TCRdb reprocessed the reads with MiXCR, giving one entry per CDR3 protein. The sample yields 200,000 to 300,000 distinct CDR3 sequences, 6% to 8% seen once. The sample taken for sequencing was PBMCs. The source of these receptors is a human donor in good health (CMV status not recorded). Some clones in this sample may be carry-over from other donors' samples. The CDR3 runs from the conserved cysteine through the conserved F or W. D genes are given only for firm matches. Clone size is shown for a subset of rows, as once, few, many or a class of expanded clone.

j_gene: TRBJ1-3; d_gene: TRBD1; v_gene: TRBV20-1; abundance: many; CDR3aa: CSAPRDRVSGNTIYF; CDR3nt: TGCAGTGCTCCCCGGGACAGGGTTTCTGGAAACACCATATATTTT
j_gene: TRBJ2-1; d_gene: TRBD2; v_gene: TRBV7-2; abundance: many; CDR3aa: CASSLEGGAGRLYNEQFF; CDR3nt: TGTGCCAGCAGCTTAGAAGGCGGAGCGGGGAGGTTGTACAATGAGCAGTTCTTC
j_gene: TRBJ2-7; d_gene: NA; v_gene: TRBV11-2; abundance: many; CDR3aa: CASSSDGTYEQYF; CDR3nt: TGTGCCAGCAGCTCGGACGGGACCTACGAGCAGTACTTC
j_gene: TRBJ2-2; d_gene: NA; v_gene: TRBV7-2; abundance: many; CDR3aa: CASSPRASGNTGELFF; CDR3nt: TGTGCCAGCAGCCCGCGGGCCTCTGGGAACACCGGGGAGCTGTTTTTT
j_gene: TRBJ1-2; d_gene: NA; v_gene: TRBV29-1; abundance: few; CDR3aa: CSVPGVRTAYGYTF; CDR3nt: TGCAGCGTTCCCGGGGTAAGGACAGCCTATGGCTACACCTTC
j_gene: TRBJ2-4; d_gene: TRBD1; v_gene: TRBV15; abundance: few; CDR3aa: CATSRVGGQGRFIQYF; CDR3nt: TGTGCCACCAGCAGAGTGGGGGGACAGGGAAGATTCATTCAGTACTTC
j_gene: TRBJ2-5; d_gene: TRBD2; v_gene: TRBV7-2; abundance: many; CDR3aa: CASRGGTRGGQETQYF; CDR3nt: TGTGCCAGCAGGGGGGGAACACGGGGGGGCCAAGAGACCCAGTACTTC
j_gene: TRBJ2-2; d_gene: NA; v_gene: TRBV5-4; abundance: many; CDR3aa: CASTTGFGLAGELFF; CDR3nt: TGTGCCAGCACCACGGGGTTCGGTCTCGCCGGGGAGCTGTTTTTT
j_gene: TRBJ2-3; d_gene: NA; v_gene: TRBV5-1; abundance: many; CDR3aa: CASSLPDSTDTQYF; CDR3nt: TGCGCCAGCAGCCTTCCCGATAGCACAGATACGCAGTATTTT
j_gene: TRBJ2-1; d_gene: NA; v_gene: TRBV6-2/TRBV6-3; abundance: many; CDR3aa: CASSYRVAYNEQFF; CDR3nt: TGTGCCAGCAGCTACAGGGTCGCCTACAATGAGCAGTTCTTC
j_gene: TRBJ2-7; d_gene: NA; v_gene: TRBV6-6; abundance: many; CDR3aa: CASSYSPGRGAYEQYF; CDR3nt: TGTGCCAGCAGTTACTCCCCGGGACGAGGGGCCTACGAGCAGTACTTC
j_gene: TRBJ2-3; d_gene: NA; v_gene: TRBV7-2; abundance: many; CDR3aa: CASSLGGGPGDTQYF; CDR3nt: TGTGCCAGCAGCTTAGGGGGGGGGCCAGGAGATACGCAGTATTTT
j_gene: TRBJ2-5; d_gene: NA; v_gene: TRBV20-1; abundance: many; CDR3aa: CSVGVGETQYF; CDR3nt: TGCAGTGTGGGGGTGGGAGAGACCCAGTACTTC
j_gene: TRBJ2-1; d_gene: TRBD2; v_gene: TRBV28; abundance: many; CDR3aa: CASSPPGTIYNEQFF; CDR3nt: TGTGCCAGCAGTCCCCCCGGGACTATCTACAATGAGCAGTTCTTC
j_gene: TRBJ2-5; d_gene: TRBD2; v_gene: TRBV12-3/TRBV12-4; abundance: many; CDR3aa: CASSLGWGGAQETQYF; CDR3nt: TGTGCCAGCAGTTTAGGCTGGGGAGGGGCCCAAGAGACCCAGTACTTC
j_gene: TRBJ2-5; d_gene: TRBD1; v_gene: TRBV7-2; abundance: many; CDR3aa: CASSFPRPTGASRSYLGETQYF; CDR3nt: TGTGCCAGCAGCTTCCCACGTCCGACAGGGGCGTCTCGAAGCTACCTGGGGGAGACCCAGTACTTC
j_gene: TRBJ1-2; d_gene: TRBD1; v_gene: TRBV29-1; abundance: many; CDR3aa: CSVGGGTGYGYTF; CDR3nt: TGCAGCGTCGGAGGTGGGACAGGCTATGGCTACACCTTC
j_gene: TRBJ2-7; d_gene: TRBD1; v_gene: TRBV20-1; abundance: many; CDR3aa: CSARAKGQTYEQYF; CDR3nt: TGCAGTGCTAGGGCTAAGGGACAGACCTACGAGCAGTACTTC
j_gene: TRBJ2-1; d_gene: TRBD1; v_gene: TRBV3-1; abundance: many; CDR3aa: CASSQDRGQGREQFF; CDR3nt: TGTGCCAGCAGCCAAGACAGGGGGCAAGGACGGGAGCAGTTCTTC
j_gene: TRBJ2-1; d_gene: NA; v_gene: TRBV19; abundance: many; CDR3aa: CASSSRTRRNLNEQFF; CDR3nt: TGTGCCAGTAGTTCCCGGACCAGGCGGAATCTCAATGAGCAGTTCTTC
j_gene: TRBJ1-4; d_gene: NA; v_gene: TRBV7-2; abundance: many; CDR3aa: CASSLHLGVGEKLFF; CDR3nt: TGTGCCAGCAGCTTACATTTGGGGGTTGGGGAAAAACTGTTTTTT
j_gene: TRBJ1-1; d_gene: NA; v_gene: TRBV7-6; abundance: many; CDR3aa: CASSTRGQTGTEAFF; CDR3nt: TGTGCCAGCAGCACCCGGGGACAAACGGGCACTGAAGCTTTCTTT
j_gene: TRBJ2-4; d_gene: NA; v_gene: TRBV20-1; abundance: few; CDR3aa: CSAEGLAKNIQYF; CDR3nt: TGCAGTGCGGAGGGACTAGCCAAAAACATTCAGTACTTC
j_gene: TRBJ1-5; d_gene: TRBD1; v_gene: TRBV28; abundance: many; CDR3aa: CASSLTGVGQPQHF; CDR3nt: TGTGCCAGCAGTTTGACAGGGGTGGGTCAGCCCCAGCATTTT
j_gene: TRBJ1-4; d_gene: TRBD1; v_gene: TRBV18; abundance: few; CDR3aa: CASSLTGENEKLFF; CDR3nt: TGTGCCAGCTCATTGACAGGGGAAAATGAAAAACTGTTTTTT
j_gene: TRBJ2-3; d_gene: NA; v_gene: TRBV19; abundance: many; CDR3aa: CASSVALSTDTQYF; CDR3nt: TGTGCCAGTAGTGTGGCGTTAAGCACAGATACGCAGTATTTT
j_gene: TRBJ1-2; d_gene: NA; v_gene: TRBV7-3; abundance: NA; CDR3aa: CASSLTPGEDYTF; CDR3nt: TGTGCCAGCAGCTTAACTCCGGGGGAGGACTACACCTTC
j_gene: TRBJ1-2; d_gene: NA; v_gene: TRBV7-8; abundance: many; CDR3aa: CASSSGPNFGYTF; CDR3nt: TGTGCCAGCAGCTCGGGACCGAACTTTGGCTACACCTTC
j_gene: TRBJ1-4; d_gene: NA; v_gene: TRBV20-1; abundance: many; CDR3aa: CSARGTNEKLFF; CDR3nt: TGCAGTGCTAGAGGCACTAATGAAAAACTGTTTTTT
j_gene: TRBJ1-2; d_gene: NA; v_gene: TRBV12-3/TRBV12-4; abundance: many; CDR3aa: CASSLERAGRTMDGYTF; CDR3nt: TGTGCCAGCAGTTTAGAAAGGGCGGGCCGGACAATGGATGGCTACACCTTC
j_gene: TRBJ2-2; d_gene: TRBD2; v_gene: TRBV29-1; abundance: many; CDR3aa: CSVPRTDRGGNTGELFF; CDR3nt: TGCAGCGTTCCGCGGACGGATCGGGGGGGTAACACCGGGGAGCTGTTTTTT